This T cell receptor (beta chain) stems from a study of T cell responses to AZD1222 COVID-19 vaccine. From germline, CDR1 is KGHSH and CDR2 LQKENI. The CDR3 covers 14 residues. With 9 bases clipped from V and 5 bases from J, the junction kept 10 bases outside the gene matches. General study points: CD4 TCRs associated with vaccination spanned spike, dominating at 160-218 and 743-854.

Assay used: immunoSEQ multiplex PCR; TCRdb lists only in-frame clones, some missing. Here the sample spans over 110,000 clones, roughly 92% being singletons. On this clone itself: What it recognizes is unknown.

The receptor was isolated from an adult who received the AZD1222 COVID-19 vaccine. Material: peripheral blood, obtained 28 days after the second AZD1222 dose. This chain connects TRBV18 to TRBJ1-1; the match to TRBD1 covers 9 bases. The chain's CDR3 is CASTPGQGRTEAFF. The CDR3 DNA reads TGTGCCAGTACCCCGGGACAGGGTAGAACTGAAGCTTTCTTT.